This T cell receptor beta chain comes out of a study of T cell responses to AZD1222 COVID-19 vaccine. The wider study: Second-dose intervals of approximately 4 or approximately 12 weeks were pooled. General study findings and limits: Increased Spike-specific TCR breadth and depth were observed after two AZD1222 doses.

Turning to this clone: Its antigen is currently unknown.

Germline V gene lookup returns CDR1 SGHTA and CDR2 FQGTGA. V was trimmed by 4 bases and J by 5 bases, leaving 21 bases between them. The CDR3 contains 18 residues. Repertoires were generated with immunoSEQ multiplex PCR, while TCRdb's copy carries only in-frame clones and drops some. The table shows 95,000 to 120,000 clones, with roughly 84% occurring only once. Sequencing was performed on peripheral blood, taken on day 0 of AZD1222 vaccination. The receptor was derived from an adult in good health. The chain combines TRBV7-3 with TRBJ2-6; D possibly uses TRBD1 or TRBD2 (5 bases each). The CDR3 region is CASSSPGATGTRANVLTF. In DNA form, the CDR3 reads TGTGCCAGCAGCTCGCCCGGAGCCACCGGGACGCGGGCCAACGTCCTGACTTTC.